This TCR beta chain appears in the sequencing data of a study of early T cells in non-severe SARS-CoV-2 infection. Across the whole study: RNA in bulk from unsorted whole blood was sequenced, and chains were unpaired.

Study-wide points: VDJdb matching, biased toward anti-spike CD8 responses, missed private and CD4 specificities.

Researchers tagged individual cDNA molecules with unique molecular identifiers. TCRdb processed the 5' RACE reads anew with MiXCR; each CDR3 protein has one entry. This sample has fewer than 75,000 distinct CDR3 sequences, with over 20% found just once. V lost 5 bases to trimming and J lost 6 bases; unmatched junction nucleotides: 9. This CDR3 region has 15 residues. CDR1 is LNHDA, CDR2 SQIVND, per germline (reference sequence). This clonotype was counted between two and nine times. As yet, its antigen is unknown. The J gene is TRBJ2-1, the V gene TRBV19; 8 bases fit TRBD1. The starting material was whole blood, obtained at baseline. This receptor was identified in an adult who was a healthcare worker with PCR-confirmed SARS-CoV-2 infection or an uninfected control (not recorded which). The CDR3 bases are TGTGCCAGTAGTCTGTGGACAGGGTACGCCAATGAGCAGTTCTTC. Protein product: CASSLWTGYANEQFF.